The clone carrying this T cell receptor beta chain appeared a few times. Its antigen is not known. The data derive from a study of beta chain features in type 1 diabetes. Whole-study results and caveats: It was among patients, rather than healthy donors, that naive, central memory and Treg TCRB repertoires appeared more similar. Shorter templates might be favored by PCR, and equally so in patients and in controls. In all four CD4+ subsets, TCRB CDR3 length was significantly, moderately reduced in type 1 diabetes.

The ends were cut back, 3 bases at V and 8 bases at J, with 13 bases in the middle. The germline V gene encodes CDR1 LNHNV and CDR2 YYDKDF (reference sequence). This CDR3 region has 13 residues. Investigators reverse transcribed all isolated RNA, so they sequenced expressed TCRB transcripts. TCRdb's table, derived via immunoSEQ multiplex PCR, lists solely in-frame clones and lacks some. The profile covers hundreds of thousands of clones, with over 12% appearing a single time and roughly 0.04% taken by the ten largest. V is TRBV15 and J is TRBJ1-2; D remains ambiguous. The sample was naive CD4+ T cells from blood. This TCR came from a young man with type 1 diabetes. The CDR3 sequence is CATSSPRREGYTF. Here the CDR3 DNA reads TGTGCCACCAGCAGTCCCAGGAGGGAGGGCTACACCTTC. Full variable domain (missing parts from reference TRBV15 and TRBJ1-2): DAMVIQNPRYQVTQFGKPVTLSCSQTLNHNVMYWYQQKSSQAPKLLFHYYDKDFNNEADTPDNFQSRRPNTSFCFLDIRSPGLGDTAMYLCATSSPRREGYTFGSGTRLTVV.